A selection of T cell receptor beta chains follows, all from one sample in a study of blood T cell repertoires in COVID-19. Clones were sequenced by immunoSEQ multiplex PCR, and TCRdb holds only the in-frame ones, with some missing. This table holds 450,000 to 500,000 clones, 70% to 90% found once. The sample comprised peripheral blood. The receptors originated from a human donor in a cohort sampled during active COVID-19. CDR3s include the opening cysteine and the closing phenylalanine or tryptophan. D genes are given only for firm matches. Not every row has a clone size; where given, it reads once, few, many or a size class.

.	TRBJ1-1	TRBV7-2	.	CASSLNSETEAFF	TGTGCCAGCAGCCTAAACAGTGAAACTGAAGCTTTCTTT
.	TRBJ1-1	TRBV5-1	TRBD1	CASSFSQGAGAEAFF	TGCGCCAGCAGCTTTTCGCAGGGGGCTGGGGCTGAAGCTTTCTTT
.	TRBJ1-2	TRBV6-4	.	CASSDSKSGHHLYGYTF	TGTGCCAGCAGTGACTCGAAGTCAGGCCACCACCTCTATGGCTACACCTTC
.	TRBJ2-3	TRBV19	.	CASSTITDTQYF	TGTGCCAGTAGTACCATCACAGATACGCAGTATTTT
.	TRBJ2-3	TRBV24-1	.	CATSDVAPLGSDTQYF	TGTGCCACCAGTGACGTAGCCCCCCTTGGGTCAGATACGCAGTATTTT
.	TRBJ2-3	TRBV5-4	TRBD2	CASSPGGAGTDTQYF	TGTGCCAGCAGCCCCGGGGGGGCGGGCACAGATACGCAGTATTTT
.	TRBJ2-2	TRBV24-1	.	CATSDRQVVVTGELFF	TGTGCCACCAGTGACCGACAGGTAGTAGTGACCGGGGAGCTGTTTTTT
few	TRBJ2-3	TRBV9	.	CASSVVGGSGDTQYF	TGTGCCAGCAGCGTAGTTGGTGGGAGCGGTGATACGCAGTATTTT
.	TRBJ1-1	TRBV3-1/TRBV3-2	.	CASSLSGNTEAFF	TGTGCCAGCAGCCTCAGCGGGAACACTGAAGCTTTCTTT
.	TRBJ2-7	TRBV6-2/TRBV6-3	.	CASSYSGAGTYEQYF	TGTGCCAGCAGTTACTCCGGGGCGGGAACCTACGAGCAGTACTTC
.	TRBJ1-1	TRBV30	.	CAWSVGQGTPFF	.
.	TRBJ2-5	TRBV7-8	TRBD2	CASSLESSGTGTQYF	TGTGCCAGCAGCTTGGAATCGAGCGGGACTGGGACCCAGTACTTC
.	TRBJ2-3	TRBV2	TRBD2	CASSLRRLADNTDTQYF	TGTGCCAGCAGCCTCCGGAGACTAGCCGACAACACAGATACGCAGTATTTT
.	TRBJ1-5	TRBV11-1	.	CASSRGAGNQPQHF	TGTGCCAGCAGCCGTGGGGCAGGGAATCAGCCCCAGCATTTT
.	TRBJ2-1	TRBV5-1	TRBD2	CASSLATSVSYNEQFF	TGCGCCAGCAGCTTGGCTACTAGCGTCTCCTACAATGAGCAGTTCTTC
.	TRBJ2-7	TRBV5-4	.	CASSSPGEQYF	TGTGCCAGCAGCTCCCCCGGGGAGCAGTACTTC
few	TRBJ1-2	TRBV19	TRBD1	CASSPGTETPGYTF	TGTGCCAGTAGTCCAGGGACAGAGACTCCTGGCTACACCTTC
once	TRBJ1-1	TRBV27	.	CASSLSPGSSEAFF	TGTGCCAGCAGTTTATCGCCGGGTTCATCTGAAGCTTTCTTT
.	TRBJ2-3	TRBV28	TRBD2	CASSLWGGSSSGASTDTQYF	TGTGCCAGCAGTTTATGGGGGGGGTCCTCTAGCGGGGCCAGCACAGATACGCAGTATTTT
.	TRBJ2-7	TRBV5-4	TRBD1	CASSLVGTGWGEQYF	TGTGCCAGCAGCTTGGTGGGGACAGGCTGGGGGGAGCAGTACTTC
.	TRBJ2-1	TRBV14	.	CASSQDSGISSYNEQFF	TGTGCCAGCAGCCAAGATTCGGGGATTAGCTCCTACAATGAGCAGTTCTTC
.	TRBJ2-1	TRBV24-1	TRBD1	CATSVGTGGFNEQFF	TGTGCCACCAGTGTTGGGACAGGGGGGTTCAATGAGCAGTTCTTC
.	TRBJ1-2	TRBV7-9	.	CASSLEDSLAGYTF	TGTGCCAGCAGCTTAGAAGACAGTTTGGCTGGCTACACCTTC
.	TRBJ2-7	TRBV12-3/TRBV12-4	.	CASNEQGFLEQYF	TGTGCCAGCAACGAACAGGGTTTTCTCGAGCAGTACTTC
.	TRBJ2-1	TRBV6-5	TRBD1	CASSLDRVGNEQFF	TGTGCCAGCAGTTTAGACAGGGTTGGCAATGAGCAGTTCTTC
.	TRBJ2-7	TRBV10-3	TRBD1	CAISESGTGSEEQYF	TGTGCCATCAGTGAGTCCGGGACAGGGTCAGAGGAGCAGTACTTC
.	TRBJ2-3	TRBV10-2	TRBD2	CASSAAGGRDTQYF	TGCGCCAGCAGTGCCGCGGGAGGCAGAGATACGCAGTATTTT
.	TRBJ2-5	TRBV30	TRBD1	CAWSRGQGRGETQYF	TGTGCCTGGTCCAGGGGACAGGGGCGGGGAGAGACCCAGTACTTC
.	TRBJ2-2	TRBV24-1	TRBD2	CATSGRGTGTGELFF	TGTGCCACCAGTGGGCGGGGGACGGGGACCGGGGAGCTGTTTTTT
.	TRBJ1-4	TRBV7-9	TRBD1	CASSHWGTGEVKLFF	TGTGCCAGCAGCCACTGGGGGACAGGGGAGGTAAAACTGTTTTTT
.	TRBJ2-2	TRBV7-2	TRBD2	CASSRWTSGSPGELFF	TGTGCCAGCAGCAGATGGACTAGCGGGAGCCCCGGGGAGCTGTTTTTT
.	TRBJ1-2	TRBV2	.	CASRLTRGNGYTF	TGTGCCAGCAGACTGACGAGGGGGAATGGCTACACCTTC
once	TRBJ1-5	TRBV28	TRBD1	CASSTGQGMSNQPQHF	TGTGCCAGCAGCACGGGACAGGGGATGAGCAATCAGCCCCAGCATTTT
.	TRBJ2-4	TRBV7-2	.	CASSPQTGLAKNIQYF	TGTGCCAGCAGCCCACAGACAGGACTAGCCAAAAACATTCAGTACTTC
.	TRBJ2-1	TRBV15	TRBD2	CATSSGTSGTGSYNEQFF	TGTGCCACCAGCAGCGGGACTAGCGGGACCGGCTCCTACAATGAGCAGTTCTTC
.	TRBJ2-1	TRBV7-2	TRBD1	CASSLSVGTVYNEQFF	TGTGCCAGCAGTCTATCAGTAGGGACAGTCTACAATGAGCAGTTCTTC
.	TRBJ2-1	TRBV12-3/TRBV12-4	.	CASRYYNEQFF	TGTGCCAGCAGGTACTACAATGAGCAGTTCTTC
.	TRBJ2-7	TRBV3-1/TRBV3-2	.	CASHSTPGEQYF	TGTGCCAGCCATTCTACCCCCGGCGAGCAGTACTTC
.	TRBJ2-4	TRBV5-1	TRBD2	CASSETSGRGPAKNIQYF	TGCGCCAGCAGCGAGACTAGCGGGAGGGGCCCAGCCAAAAACATTCAGTACTTC
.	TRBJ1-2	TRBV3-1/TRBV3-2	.	CASSHNPGDYGYTF	TGTGCCAGCAGCCACAACCCGGGAGACTATGGCTACACCTTC
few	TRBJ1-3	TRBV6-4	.	CAFRADSSSGNTIYF	TGTGCTTTTAGGGCCGACAGCTCATCTGGAAACACCATATATTTT
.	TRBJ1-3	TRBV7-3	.	CASSLWGAPGNTIYF	TGTGCCAGCAGCTTATGGGGCGCCCCTGGAAACACCATATATTTT
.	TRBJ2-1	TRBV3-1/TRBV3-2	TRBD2	CASSQEGLAGELAYNEQFF	TGTGCCAGCAGCCAAGAGGGACTAGCGGGAGAATTGGCCTACAATGAGCAGTTCTTC
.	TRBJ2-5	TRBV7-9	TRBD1	CASSLTGVPSETQYF	TGTGCCAGCAGCCTTACAGGGGTTCCAAGCGAGACCCAGTACTTC
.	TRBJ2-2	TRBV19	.	CAVAGWTGELFF	TGTGCCGTTGCGGGCTGGACCGGGGAGCTGTTTTTT
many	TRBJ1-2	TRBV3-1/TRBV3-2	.	CASSQDYGSFWSGYTF	TGTGCCAGCAGCCAAGATTACGGATCATTTTGGAGTGGCTACACCTTC
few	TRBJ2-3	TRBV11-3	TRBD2	CASSFSGSMDTQYF	TGTGCCAGCAGTTTTAGCGGGTCAATGGATACGCAGTATTTT
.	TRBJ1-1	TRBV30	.	CAWSVQLRDTEAFF	TGTGCCTGGAGTGTACAACTCAGGGACACTGAAGCTTTCTTT
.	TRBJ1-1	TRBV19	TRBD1	CASNRGRNTEAFF	TGTGCCAGTAACAGGGGTCGAAACACTGAAGCTTTCTTT
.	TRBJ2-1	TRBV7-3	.	CASSWTSYNEQFF	TGTGCCAGCAGCTGGACTTCTTACAATGAGCAGTTCTTC
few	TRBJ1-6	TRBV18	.	CASSLTGDRDSPLHF	TGTGCCAGCTCACTTACAGGCGACCGGGATTCACCCCTCCACTTT
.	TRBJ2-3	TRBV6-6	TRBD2	CASTGTSWYYTQYF	TGTGCCAGCACCGGGACTAGCTGGTACTATACGCAGTATTTT